This T cell receptor (beta chain) was found in a study of cytomegalovirus exposure and HLA in healthy donors. Turning to the study itself: HLA-typed donors contributed around 82 million unique TCRs, which were held in an early data release. Study-wide points: V- and J-gene trimming of TCR beta was linked (in a later analysis) to a missense DCLRE1C variant. Researchers catalogued over 150 TCR beta chains as cytomegalovirus-associated. Later examination showed HLA-associated TCR beta chains had greater clonal expansion than equally common others.

CDR1 and CDR2 from the germline V gene are SGHRS and YFSETQ. V lost 5 bases to trimming and J lost 0 bases, with 11 bases between them. The length of the CDR3 is 14 residues. With 60 Vbeta and 13 Jbeta primers, the PCR was carried out. Clones were read by immunoSEQ multiplex PCR, and TCRdb kept only the in-frame ones, dropping some. This repertoire comprises approximately 210,000 clones; its ten largest clones make up more than 0.75%. Concerning this clone: Antigen: not known.

Sequences were obtained from PBMCs. The receptor was isolated from a young woman in good health and CMV-seropositive. This chain links TRBV5-1 with TRBJ1-2; D call uncertain. DNA for the CDR3: TGCGCCAGCAGTTCCGGGTCTCCTAACTATGGCTACACCTTC. Translating it yields CASSSGSPNYGYTF.